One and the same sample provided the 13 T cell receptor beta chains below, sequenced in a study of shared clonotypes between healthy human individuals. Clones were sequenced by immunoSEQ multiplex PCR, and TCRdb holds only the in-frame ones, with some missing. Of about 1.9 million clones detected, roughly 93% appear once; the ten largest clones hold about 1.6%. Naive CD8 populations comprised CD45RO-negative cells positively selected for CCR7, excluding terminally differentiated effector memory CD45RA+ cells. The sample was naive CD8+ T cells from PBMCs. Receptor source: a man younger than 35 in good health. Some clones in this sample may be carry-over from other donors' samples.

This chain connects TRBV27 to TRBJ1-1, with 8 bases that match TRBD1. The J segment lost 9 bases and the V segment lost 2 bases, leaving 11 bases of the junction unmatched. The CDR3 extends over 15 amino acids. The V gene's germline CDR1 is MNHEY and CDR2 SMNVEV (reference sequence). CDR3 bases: TGTGCCAGCAGTTTAGACCGGACAGGGAGAGAACAAGCTTTCTTT. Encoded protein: CASSLDRTGREQAFF.

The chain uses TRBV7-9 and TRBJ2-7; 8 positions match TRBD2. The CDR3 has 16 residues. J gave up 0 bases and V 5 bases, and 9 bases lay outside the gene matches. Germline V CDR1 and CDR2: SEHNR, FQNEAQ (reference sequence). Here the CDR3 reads CASSTTKAGDSYEQYF. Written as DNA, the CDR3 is TGTGCCAGCAGCACCACTAAAGCGGGAGACTCCTACGAGCAGTACTTC.

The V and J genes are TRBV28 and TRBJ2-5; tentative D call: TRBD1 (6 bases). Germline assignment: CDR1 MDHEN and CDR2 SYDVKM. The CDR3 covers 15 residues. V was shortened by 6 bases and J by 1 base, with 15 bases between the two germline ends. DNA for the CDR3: TGTGCCAGCAGATATAAAGGACAGTCCCAAGAGACCCAGTACTTC. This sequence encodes CASRYKGQSQETQYF.

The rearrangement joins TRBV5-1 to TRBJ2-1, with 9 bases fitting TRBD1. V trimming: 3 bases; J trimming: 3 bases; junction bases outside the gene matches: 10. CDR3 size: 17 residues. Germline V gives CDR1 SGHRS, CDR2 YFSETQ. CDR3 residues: CASSSGQGSFHYNEQFF. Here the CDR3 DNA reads TGCGCCAGCAGCTCGGGACAGGGCTCATTTCACTACAATGAGCAGTTCTTC.

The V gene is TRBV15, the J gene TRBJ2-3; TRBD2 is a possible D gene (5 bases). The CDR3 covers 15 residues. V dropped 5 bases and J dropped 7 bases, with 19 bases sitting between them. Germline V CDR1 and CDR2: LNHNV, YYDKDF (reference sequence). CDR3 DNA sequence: TGTGCCACCAGCTTGGACGGACTTTTGGGCCATACGCAGTATTTT. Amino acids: CATSLDGLLGHTQYF.

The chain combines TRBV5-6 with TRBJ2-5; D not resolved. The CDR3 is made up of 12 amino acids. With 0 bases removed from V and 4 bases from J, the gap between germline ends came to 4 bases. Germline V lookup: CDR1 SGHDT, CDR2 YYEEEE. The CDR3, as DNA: TGTGCCAGCAGCTTGGTAAGAGAGACCCAGTACTTC. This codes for CASSLVRETQYF. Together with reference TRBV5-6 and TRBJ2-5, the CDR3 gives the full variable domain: DAGVTQSPTHLIKTRGQQVTLRCSPKSGHDTVSWYQQALGQGPQFIFQYYEEEERQRGNFPDRFSGHQFPNYSSELNVNALLLGDSALYLCASSLVRETQYFGPGTRLLVL.

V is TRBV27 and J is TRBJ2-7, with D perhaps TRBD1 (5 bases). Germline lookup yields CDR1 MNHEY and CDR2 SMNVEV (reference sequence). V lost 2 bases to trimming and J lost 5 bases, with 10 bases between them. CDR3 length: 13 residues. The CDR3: CASSLAGFHEQYF. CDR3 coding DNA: TGTGCCAGCAGTTTAGCAGGGTTCCACGAGCAGTACTTC.

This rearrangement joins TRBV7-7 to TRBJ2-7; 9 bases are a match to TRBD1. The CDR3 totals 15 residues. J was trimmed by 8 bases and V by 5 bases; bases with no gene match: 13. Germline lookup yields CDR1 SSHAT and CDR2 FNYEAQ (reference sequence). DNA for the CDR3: TGTGCCAGCAGCCCCGATCCTGGGACAGGGTCCCAGCAGTACTTC. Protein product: CASSPDPGTGSQQYF.

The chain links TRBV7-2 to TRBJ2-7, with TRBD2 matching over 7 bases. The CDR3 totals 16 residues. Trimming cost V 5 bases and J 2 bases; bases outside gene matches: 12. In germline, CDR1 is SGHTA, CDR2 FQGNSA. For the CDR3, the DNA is TGTGCCAGCAGCCCCCGGACCACCCTAGCGGCCTACGAGCAGTACTTC. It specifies CASSPRTTLAAYEQYF.

The CDR3 sequence is CASSRTRGRANTGELFF. CDR3 DNA: TGTGCCAGCAGCAGAACCCGGGGCAGGGCGAACACCGGGGAGCTGTTTTTT. V and J are TRBV9 and TRBJ2-2; D tentatively fits TRBD1 or TRBD2 (5 bases each). The CDR3 is 17 amino acids. Germline-derived CDR1 and CDR2 are SGDLS and YYNGEE. Trimming shortened V by 4 bases and J by 0 bases, and 16 bases separated the two germline ends.

CDR3: CASSSDRYSEPQHF. CDR3 nucleotide sequence: TGTGCCAGCAGTTCGGACAGATACTCGGAGCCCCAGCATTTT. The chain joins TRBV28 to TRBJ1-5; D is perhaps TRBD1 (6 bases). Trimming removed 4 bases at V and 8 bases at J, with 15 bases between. The CDR3 has 14 amino acids. Germline lookup yields CDR1 MDHEN and CDR2 SYDVKM.

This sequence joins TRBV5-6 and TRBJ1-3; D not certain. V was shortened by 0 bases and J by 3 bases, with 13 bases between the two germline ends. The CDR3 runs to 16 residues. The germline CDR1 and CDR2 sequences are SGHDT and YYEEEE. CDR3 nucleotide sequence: TGTGCCAGCAGCTTGGACCCTGACTTCGGTGGAAACACCATATATTTT. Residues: CASSLDPDFGGNTIYF.

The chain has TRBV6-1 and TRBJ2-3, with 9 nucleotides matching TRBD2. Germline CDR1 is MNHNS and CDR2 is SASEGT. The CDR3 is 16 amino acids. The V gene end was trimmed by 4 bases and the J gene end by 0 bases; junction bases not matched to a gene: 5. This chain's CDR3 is CASSGIAGASTDTQYF. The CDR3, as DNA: TGTGCCAGCAGTGGGATAGCGGGAGCGAGCACAGATACGCAGTATTTT.